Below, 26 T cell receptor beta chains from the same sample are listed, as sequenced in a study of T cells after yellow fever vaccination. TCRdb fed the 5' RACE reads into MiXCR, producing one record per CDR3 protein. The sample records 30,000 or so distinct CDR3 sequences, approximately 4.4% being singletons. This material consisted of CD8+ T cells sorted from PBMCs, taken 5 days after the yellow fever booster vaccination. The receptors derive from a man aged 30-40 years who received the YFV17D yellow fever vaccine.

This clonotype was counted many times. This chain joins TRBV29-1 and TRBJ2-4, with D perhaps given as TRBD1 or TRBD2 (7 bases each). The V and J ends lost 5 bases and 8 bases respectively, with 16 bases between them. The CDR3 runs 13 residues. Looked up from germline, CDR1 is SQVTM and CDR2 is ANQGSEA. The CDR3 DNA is TGCAGCGTTATAACAGGGGACTACGACATTCAGTACTTC. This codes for CSVITGDYDIQYF.

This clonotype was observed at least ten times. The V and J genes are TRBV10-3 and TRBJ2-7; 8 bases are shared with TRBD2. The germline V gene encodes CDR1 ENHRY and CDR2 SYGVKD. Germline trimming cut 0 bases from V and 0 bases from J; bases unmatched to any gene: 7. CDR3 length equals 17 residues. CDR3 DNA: TGTGCCATCAGTGAGTCGATGGGACTAGGGAGCTCCTACGAGCAGTACTTC. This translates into CAISESMGLGSSYEQYF.

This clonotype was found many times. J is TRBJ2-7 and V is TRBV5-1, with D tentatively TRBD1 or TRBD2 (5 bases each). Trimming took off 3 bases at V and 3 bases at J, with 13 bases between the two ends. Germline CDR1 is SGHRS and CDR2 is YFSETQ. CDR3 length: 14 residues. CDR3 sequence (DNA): TGCGCCAGCAGCTCCCGAGGGGTTGACTACGAGCAGTACTTC. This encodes CASSSRGVDYEQYF.

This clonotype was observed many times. DNA for the CDR3: TGTGCCAGCAGCTTAAGGGGAGTGTACGAGCAGTACTTC. Its protein is CASSLRGVYEQYF. This chain connects TRBV7-2 to TRBJ2-7, with D perhaps given as TRBD1 or TRBD2 (5 bases each). CDR3 length: 13 residues. Trimming shortened V by 2 bases and J by 4 bases, and 9 bases separated the two germline ends. The germline gives CDR1 SGHTA, CDR2 FQGNSA.

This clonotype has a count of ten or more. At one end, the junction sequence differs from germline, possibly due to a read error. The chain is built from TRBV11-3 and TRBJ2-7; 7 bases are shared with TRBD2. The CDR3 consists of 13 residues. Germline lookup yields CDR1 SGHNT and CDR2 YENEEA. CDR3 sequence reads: CASSLDLGGSPHF. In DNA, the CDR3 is TGTGCCAGCAGCTTAGATCTCGGGGGGTCGCCCCACTTC.

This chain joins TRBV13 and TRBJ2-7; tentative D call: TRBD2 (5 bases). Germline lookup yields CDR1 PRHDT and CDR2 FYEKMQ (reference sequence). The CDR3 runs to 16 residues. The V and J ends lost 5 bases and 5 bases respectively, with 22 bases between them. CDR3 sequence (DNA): TGTGCCAGCAGCGCGAGGGTAGCCGACCCTTCTAACGAGCAGTACTTC. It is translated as CASSARVADPSNEQYF. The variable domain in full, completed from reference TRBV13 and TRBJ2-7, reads AAGVIQSPRHLIKEKRETATLKCYPIPRHDTVYWYQQGPGQDPQFLISFYEKMQSDKGSIPDRFSAQQFSDYHSELNMSSLELGDSALYFCASSARVADPSNEQYFGPGTRLTVT.

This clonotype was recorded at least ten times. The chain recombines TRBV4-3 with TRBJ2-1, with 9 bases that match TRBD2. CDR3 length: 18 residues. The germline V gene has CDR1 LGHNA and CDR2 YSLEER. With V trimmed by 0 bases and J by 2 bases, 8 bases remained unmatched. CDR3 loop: CASSQEYSGSPPYNEQFF. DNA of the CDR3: TGCGCCAGCAGCCAAGAATATAGCGGGAGCCCCCCCTACAATGAGCAGTTCTTC.

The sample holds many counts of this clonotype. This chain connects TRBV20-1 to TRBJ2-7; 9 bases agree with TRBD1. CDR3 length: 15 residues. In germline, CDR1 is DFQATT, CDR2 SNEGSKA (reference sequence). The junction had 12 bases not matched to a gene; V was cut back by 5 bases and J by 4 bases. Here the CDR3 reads CSALLWTGAKYEQYF. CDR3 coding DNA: TGCAGTGCTCTCCTGTGGACAGGGGCGAAGTACGAGCAGTACTTC.

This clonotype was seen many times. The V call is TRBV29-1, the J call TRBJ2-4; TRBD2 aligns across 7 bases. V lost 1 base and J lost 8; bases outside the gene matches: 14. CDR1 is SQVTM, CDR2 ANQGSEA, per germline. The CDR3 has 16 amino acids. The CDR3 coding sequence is TGCAGCGTTGAAGCCGGGGCCCGGACTAGTAAATACATTCAGTACTTC. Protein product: CSVEAGARTSKYIQYF.

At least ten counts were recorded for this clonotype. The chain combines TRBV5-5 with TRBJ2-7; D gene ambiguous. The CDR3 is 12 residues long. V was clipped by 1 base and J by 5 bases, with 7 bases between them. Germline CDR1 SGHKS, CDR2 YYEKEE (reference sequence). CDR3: CASSLRLNEQYF. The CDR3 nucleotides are TGTGCCAGCAGCTTGCGTCTGAACGAGCAGTACTTC.

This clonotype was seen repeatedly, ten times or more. DNA of the CDR3: TGCAGTGCACGGGTAGGACTAGCGGGAGCTGGGGGCTACGAGCAGTACTTC. It codes for CSARVGLAGAGGYEQYF. The chain has TRBV20-1 and TRBJ2-7, with 13 bases aligning to TRBD2. CDR3 size: 17 residues. The V and J ends lost 6 bases and 3 bases, in that order; junction bases with no gene match: 14. Germline CDR1 DFQATT, CDR2 SNEGSKA (reference sequence).

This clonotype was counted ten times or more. CDR3 residues: CASSYTGGGTEAFF. CDR3 sequence (DNA): TGTGCCAGCAGCTACACAGGGGGAGGAACTGAAGCTTTCTTT. This sequence joins TRBV11-2 and TRBJ1-1, with TRBD1 matching 8 bases. Germline V gene data show CDR1 as SGHAT and CDR2 as FQNNGV. V lost 4 bases to trimming and J lost 5 bases; unmatched junction nucleotides: 6. The CDR3 spans 14 residues.

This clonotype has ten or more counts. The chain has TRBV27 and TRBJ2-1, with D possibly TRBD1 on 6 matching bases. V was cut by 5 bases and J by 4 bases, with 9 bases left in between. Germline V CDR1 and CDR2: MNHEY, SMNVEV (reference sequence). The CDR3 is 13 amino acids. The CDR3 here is CASSPTGYNEQFF. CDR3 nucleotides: TGTGCCAGCAGTCCGACAGGATACAATGAGCAGTTCTTC.

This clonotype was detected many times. The CDR3, as DNA: TGTGCCACCAGCAGAGCTCAATGGGGGGAGACCCAGTACTTC. Protein product: CATSRAQWGETQYF. This chain joins TRBV15 and TRBJ2-5; D possibly uses TRBD1 or TRBD2 (5 bases each). V was trimmed by 1 base and J by 5 bases, leaving 11 bases between them. The CDR3 is 14 amino acids. CDR1 is LNHNV and CDR2 is YYDKDF in the germline V gene (reference sequence).

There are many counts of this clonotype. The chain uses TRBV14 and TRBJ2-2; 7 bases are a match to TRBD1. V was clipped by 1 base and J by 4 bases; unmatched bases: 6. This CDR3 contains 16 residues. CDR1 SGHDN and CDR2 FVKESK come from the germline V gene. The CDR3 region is CASSQGAGGITGELFF. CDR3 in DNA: TGTGCCAGCAGCCAAGGAGCAGGGGGTATCACCGGGGAGCTGTTTTTT. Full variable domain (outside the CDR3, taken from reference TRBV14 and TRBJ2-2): EAGVTQFPSHSVIEKGQTVTLRCDPISGHDNLYWYRRVMGKEIKFLLHFVKESKQDESGMPNNRFLAERTGGTYSTLKVQPAELEDSGVYFCASSQGAGGITGELFFGEGSRLTVL.

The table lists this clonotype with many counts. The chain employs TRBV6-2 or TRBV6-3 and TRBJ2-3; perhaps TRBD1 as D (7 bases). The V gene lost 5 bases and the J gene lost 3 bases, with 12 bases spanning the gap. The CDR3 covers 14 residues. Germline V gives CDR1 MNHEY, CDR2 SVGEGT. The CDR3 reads CASSPRGETDTQYF. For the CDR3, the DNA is TGTGCCAGCAGTCCCAGGGGGGAGACAGATACGCAGTATTTT.

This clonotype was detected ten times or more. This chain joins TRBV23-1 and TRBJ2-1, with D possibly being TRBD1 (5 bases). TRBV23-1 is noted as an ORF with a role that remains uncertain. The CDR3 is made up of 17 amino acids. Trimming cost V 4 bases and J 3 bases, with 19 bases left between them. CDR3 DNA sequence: TGCGCCAGCAGTCCGAGTTGGACATCAAACTACTACAATGAGCAGTTCTTC. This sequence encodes CASSPSWTSNYYNEQFF.

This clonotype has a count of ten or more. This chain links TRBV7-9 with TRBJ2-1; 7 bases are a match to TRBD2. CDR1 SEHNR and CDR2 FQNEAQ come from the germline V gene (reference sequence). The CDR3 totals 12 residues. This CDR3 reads CATKLIETSQFF. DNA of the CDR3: TGTGCAACCAAGCTTATCGAGACTAGCCAGTTCTTC. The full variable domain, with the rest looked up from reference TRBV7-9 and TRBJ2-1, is DTGVSQNPRHKITKRGQNVTFRCDPISEHNRLYWYRQTLGQGPEFLTYFQNEAQLEKSRLLSDRFSAERPKGSFSTLEIQRTEQGDSAMYLCATKLIETSQFFGPGTRLTVL.

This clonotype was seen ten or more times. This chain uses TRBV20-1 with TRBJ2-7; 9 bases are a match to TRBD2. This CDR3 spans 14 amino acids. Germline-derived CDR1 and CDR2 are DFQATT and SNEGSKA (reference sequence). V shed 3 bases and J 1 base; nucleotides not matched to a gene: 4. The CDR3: CSARGAGGSYEQYF. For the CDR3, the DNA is TGCAGTGCTAGGGGGGCGGGAGGGTCCTACGAGCAGTACTTC.

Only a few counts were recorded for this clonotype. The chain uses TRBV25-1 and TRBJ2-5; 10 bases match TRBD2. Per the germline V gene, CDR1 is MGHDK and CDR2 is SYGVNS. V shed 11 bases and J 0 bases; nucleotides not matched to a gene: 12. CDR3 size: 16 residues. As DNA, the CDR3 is TGTGCCGGTCCCTGGCCTAGCGGGAGTTACCAAGAGACCCAGTACTTC. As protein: CAGPWPSGSYQETQYF.

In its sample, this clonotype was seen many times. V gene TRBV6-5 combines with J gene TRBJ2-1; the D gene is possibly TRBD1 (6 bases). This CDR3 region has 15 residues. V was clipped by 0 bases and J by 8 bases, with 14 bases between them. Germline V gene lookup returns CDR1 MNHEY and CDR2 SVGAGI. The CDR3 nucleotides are TGTGCCAGCAGTTACTCCGGATGGGGGCTGGATGAGCAGTTCTTC. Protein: CASSYSGWGLDEQFF.

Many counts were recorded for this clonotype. CDR3 coding DNA: TGTGCCAGCAGCTTAGGCCGGCAGGGTAGAACTTACAATGAGCAGTTCTTC. As protein: CASSLGRQGRTYNEQFF. This chain connects TRBV7-2 to TRBJ2-1, with a weak D call TRBD1 (5 bases). The V end lost 1 base, the J end lost 4 bases, and 17 bases lay between the germline ends. This CDR3 is 17 amino acids long. The germline CDR1 and CDR2 sequences are SGHTA and FQGNSA.

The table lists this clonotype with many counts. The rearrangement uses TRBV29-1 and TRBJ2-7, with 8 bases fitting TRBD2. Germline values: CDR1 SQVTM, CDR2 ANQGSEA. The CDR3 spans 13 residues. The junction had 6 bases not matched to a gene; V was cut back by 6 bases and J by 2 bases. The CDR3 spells CSVSGGGTYEQYF. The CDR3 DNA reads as TGCAGCGTATCGGGGGGGGGCACCTACGAGCAGTACTTC.

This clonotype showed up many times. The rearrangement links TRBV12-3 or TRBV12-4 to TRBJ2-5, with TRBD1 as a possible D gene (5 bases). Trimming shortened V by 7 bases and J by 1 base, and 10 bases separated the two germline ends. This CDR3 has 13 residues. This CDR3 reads CASNIGVQETQYF. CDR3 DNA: TGTGCCAGCAACATAGGGGTCCAAGAGACCCAGTACTTC.

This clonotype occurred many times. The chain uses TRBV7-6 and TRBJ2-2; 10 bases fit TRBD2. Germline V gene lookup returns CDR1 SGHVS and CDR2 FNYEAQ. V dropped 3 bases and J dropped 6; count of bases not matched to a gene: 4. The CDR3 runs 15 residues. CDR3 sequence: CASSLASGSPGELFF. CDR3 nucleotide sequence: TGTGCCAGCAGCTTGGCTAGCGGGAGCCCCGGGGAGCTGTTTTTT.

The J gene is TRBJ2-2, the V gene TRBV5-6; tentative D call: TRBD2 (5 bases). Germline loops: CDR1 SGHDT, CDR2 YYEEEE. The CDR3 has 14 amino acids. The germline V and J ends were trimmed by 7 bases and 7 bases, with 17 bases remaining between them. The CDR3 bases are TGTGCCAGCGGCCCCGGACTGCTCAGCGGGGAGCTGTTTTTT. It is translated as CASGPGLLSGELFF.